This T cell receptor beta chain appears in the sequencing data of a study of blood T cell repertoires in COVID-19. Study-level background: Researchers got acute and convalescent COVID-19 samples from the United States, Italy and Spain.

The CDR3 loop spans 15 amino acids. The J segment lost 5 bases and the V segment lost 5 bases, leaving 9 bases of the junction unmatched. Germline V CDR1 and CDR2: MDHEN, SYDVKM. Study processing details: Estimated nucleated cell counts came from reference gene primer amplification. Some clones are missing from TCRdb's copy, which holds only in-frame ones; the method was immunoSEQ multiplex PCR. V and J calls plus clone size are reproduced from that table; the DNA served to infer D and trimming. The repertoire holds some 330,000 clones, with around 87% as singletons. The sequence came from a woman between 45 and 65 years old with active or convalescent COVID-19. The chain is built from TRBV28 and TRBJ2-7; TRBD2 matches 10 bases. The sample comprised peripheral blood. The CDR3 protein is CASSSWLAGVNEQYF. The CDR3 DNA reads TGTGCCAGCAGTAGTTGGCTAGCGGGAGTGAACGAGCAGTACTTC.